The 24 T cell receptor beta chains given below trace back to one sample, sequenced in a study of cytomegalovirus exposure and HLA in healthy donors. PCR used 60 Vbeta primers and 13 Jbeta primers. Repertoires were generated with immunoSEQ multiplex PCR, while TCRdb's copy carries only in-frame clones and drops some. The sample has over 65,000 clones, around 77% seen once. Sequencing input: PBMCs. These receptors came from a man aged 50-59 years in good health and CMV-seronegative.

This clone was seen more than once but under ten times. V usage is TRBV6-1 and J usage is TRBJ2-2; 7 positions agree with TRBD1. Germline CDR1 MNHNS, CDR2 SASEGT. This CDR3 is built from 14 residues. Trimming cost V 6 bases and J 1 base; bases outside gene matches: 2. Written as DNA, the CDR3 is TGTGCCAGCAGGGGGACAGTGAACACCGGGGAGCTGTTTTTT. This translates into CASRGTVNTGELFF.

This rearrangement joins TRBV10-3 to TRBJ2-7; TRBD2 matches 7 bases. This CDR3 region has 15 residues. V trimming: 3 bases; J trimming: 2 bases; junction bases outside the gene matches: 7. Germline assignment: CDR1 ENHRY and CDR2 SYGVKD. The CDR3 loop is CAISEPQRGTYEQYF. CDR3 nucleotides: TGTGCCATCAGTGAACCGCAGCGGGGTACCTACGAGCAGTACTTC.

This clone was seen once. V usage is TRBV5-6 and J usage is TRBJ1-2; D unclear. The CDR3 spans 13 residues. Germline loops: CDR1 SGHDT, CDR2 YYEEEE. Trimming took 1 base from V and 2 from J, leaving 6 bases between them. CDR3 loop: CASSLSVNYGYTF. CDR3 DNA: TGTGCCAGCAGCTTGTCCGTAAACTATGGCTACACCTTC.

This clone occurred a few times. The chain uses TRBV6-6 and TRBJ2-7; 7 nucleotides match TRBD1. Germline lookup yields CDR1 MNHNY and CDR2 SVGAGI (reference sequence). This CDR3 contains 15 residues. The V gene end was trimmed by 6 bases and the J gene end by 3 bases; junction bases not matched to a gene: 11. The CDR3 nucleotides are TGTGCCAGCAGCCGCGACAGGGCCAATAACTACGAGCAGTACTTC. This codes for CASSRDRANNYEQYF.

V usage is TRBV20-1 and J usage is TRBJ1-1; no reliable D call. The CDR3 consists of 11 residues. Germline lookup yields CDR1 DFQATT and CDR2 SNEGSKA (reference sequence). Trimming stripped 4 bases from V and 7 bases from J, with 10 bases between. This CDR3 reads CSAKRLHEAFF. CDR3 bases: TGCAGTGCTAAAAGACTGCATGAAGCTTTCTTT.

The V and J genes are TRBV30 and TRBJ2-1, with D tentatively TRBD1 (6 bases). Germline CDR1 GTSNPN, CDR2 SVGIG (reference sequence). V lost 3 bases to trimming and J lost 0 bases, with 9 bases between them. This CDR3 has 14 residues. CDR3 DNA: TGTGCCTGGAGGCAGGGGCCCTCCTACAATGAGCAGTTCTTC. Encoded protein: CAWRQGPSYNEQFF.

This sequence joins TRBV5-1 and TRBJ1-3, with TRBD1 as a possible D gene (5 bases). V was pared by 1 base and J by 4 bases, with 12 bases between. Germline V gene sequence: CDR1 SGHRS, CDR2 YFSETQ. This CDR3 has 15 amino acids. Here the CDR3 reads CASSLYGTVGNTIYF. CDR3 in DNA: TGCGCCAGCAGCTTGTACGGGACTGTCGGAAACACCATATATTTT. Complete variable domain (other parts from reference TRBV5-1 and TRBJ1-3): KAGVTQTPRYLIKTRGQQVTLSCSPISGHRSVSWYQQTPGQGLQFLFEYFSETQRNKGNFPGRFSGRQFSNSRSEMNVSTLELGDSALYLCASSLYGTVGNTIYFGEGSWLTVV.

Remarks on this clone: One end of the junction does not line up with germline, which may come from a read error. This chain links TRBV29-1 with TRBJ1-1; TRBD1 agrees at 10 bases. This CDR3 has 15 residues. Germline assignment: CDR1 SQVTM and CDR2 ANQGSEA. Here the CDR3 reads CSVPGQGPRNAEAFF. In DNA form, the CDR3 reads TGCAGCGTACCGGGACAGGGGCCCCGGAACGCTGAAGCTTTCTTT. The variable domain in full, completed from reference TRBV29-1 and TRBJ1-1, reads SAVISQKPSRDICQRGTSLTIQCQVDSQVTMMFWYRQQPGQSLTLIATANQGSEATYESGFVIDKFPISRPNLTFSTLTVSNMSPEDSSIYLCSVPGQGPRNAEAFFGQGTRLTVV.

V usage is TRBV7-2 and J usage is TRBJ2-6; no definite D call. Trimming removed 1 base from V and 0 bases from J, with 4 bases in between. The germline gives CDR1 SGHTA, CDR2 FQGNSA. This CDR3 has 15 residues. CDR3 residues: CASSLDTSGANVLTF. CDR3 nucleotides: TGTGCCAGCAGCTTAGACACCTCTGGGGCCAACGTCCTGACTTTC.

The chain carries TRBV2 and TRBJ1-2; D is uncertain. Trimming took off 6 bases at V and 3 bases at J, with 11 bases between the two ends. Germline lookup yields CDR1 SNHLY and CDR2 FYNNEI. This CDR3 is 13 amino acids long. The CDR3 nucleotides read TGTGCCAGCAGACCGACATCATACTATGGCTACACCTTC. It yields the protein CASRPTSYYGYTF. Variable domain in full (rest from reference TRBV2 and TRBJ1-2): EPEVTQTPSHQVTQMGQEVILRCVPISNHLYFYWYRQILGQKVEFLVSFYNNEISEKSEIFDDQFSVERPDGSNFTLKIRSTKLEDSAMYFCASRPTSYYGYTFGSGTRLTVV.

The chain has TRBV4-2 and TRBJ1-1; D possibly corresponds to TRBD1 (6 bases). The CDR3 is made up of 13 amino acids. Germline V lookup: CDR1 LGHNA, CDR2 YNFKEQ. V lost 0 bases, J lost 14 bases, and 16 bases lay in between. CDR3 nucleotide sequence: TGTGCCAGCAGCCAAGATGGGGGCCTACCCAACTTCTTT. Its translation is CASSQDGGLPNFF.

The chain links TRBV7-2 to TRBJ2-2; weak D call: TRBD1 (6 bases). CDR3 length: 14 residues. From germline, CDR1 is SGHTA and CDR2 FQGNSA. V dropped 6 bases and J dropped 3 bases, with 11 bases sitting between them. CDR3 bases: TGTGCCAGCAGGCCACAGGGAGACACCGGGGAGCTGTTTTTT. Translating gives CASRPQGDTGELFF.

The chain employs TRBV7-2 and TRBJ2-1, with TRBD1 as a possible D gene (6 bases). V lost 2 bases to trimming and J lost 9 bases, with 23 bases between them. Germline loops: CDR1 SGHTA, CDR2 FQGNSA. This CDR3 is 17 amino acids long. The CDR3 DNA reads as TGTGCCAGCAGCTTATTTAATATCAACCTGTTAGGGGGTGAGCAGTTCTTC. Amino acids: CASSLFNINLLGGEQFF. The full variable domain, in which reference TRBV7-2 and TRBJ2-1 provide the parts outside the CDR3, is GAGVSQSPSNKVTEKGKDVELRCDPISGHTALYWYRQSLGQGLEFLIYFQGNSAPDKSGLPSDRFSAERTGGSVSTLTIQRTQQEDSAVYLCASSLFNINLLGGEQFFGPGTRLTVL.

The V gene is TRBV7-2, the J gene TRBJ2-7; TRBD1 matches at 8 bases. Germline V CDR1 and CDR2: SGHTA, FQGNSA. The CDR3 spans 14 residues. Trimming cost V 4 bases and J 3 bases; bases outside gene matches: 5. The chain's CDR3 is CASSYRQGSYEQYF. The CDR3 DNA sequence: TGTGCCAGCAGCTACCGACAGGGGAGCTACGAGCAGTACTTC.

This clone turned up a few times. The chain recombines TRBV6-5 with TRBJ1-6; D call uncertain. Trimming took 6 bases from V and 9 from J, leaving 9 bases between them. The CDR3 loop spans 12 amino acids. Germline values: CDR1 MNHEY, CDR2 SVGAGI. CDR3 nucleotides: TGTGCCAGCAGGGGCCTCCTTTCACCCCTCCACTTT. Translation gives CASRGLLSPLHF.

The DNA of the CDR3 is TGTGCCAGCAGCCCGGGGGGCCAGCTCGAGCAGTACTTC. The encoded protein is CASSPGGQLEQYF. J is TRBJ2-7 and V is TRBV6-6, with D possibly being TRBD2 (7 bases). The CDR3 totals 13 residues. V lost 6 bases and J lost 6, with 15 bases in between. Germline CDR1 reads MNHNY; CDR2 reads SVGAGI (reference sequence).

In this sample, this clone turned up a few times. The chain uses TRBV2 and TRBJ2-1, with 9 bases matching TRBD1. The CDR3 consists of 17 residues. Germline V gene sequence: CDR1 SNHLY, CDR2 FYNNEI. Trimming at V came to 6 bases and at J to 3 bases, leaving 12 bases not matched to a gene. Here the CDR3 reads CASRERQGVAHYNEQFF. The CDR3 DNA reads as TGTGCCAGCAGAGAGAGACAGGGGGTTGCCCACTACAATGAGCAGTTCTTC.

This clone was seen only a few times. The chain combines TRBV6-6 with TRBJ1-4; no clear D. V lost 2 bases to trimming and J lost 4 bases, with 8 bases between them. The CDR3 has 14 amino acids. Germline assignment: CDR1 MNHNY and CDR2 SVGAGI (reference sequence). The CDR3 bases are TGTGCCAGCAGTTACGGGAGCTATAATGAAAAACTGTTTTTT. It yields the protein CASSYGSYNEKLFF.

In nucleotides, the CDR3 is TGTGCCAGCAGTTACGGCCAGGGCCCCCAAGAGACCCAGTACTTC. It codes for CASSYGQGPQETQYF. The rearrangement links TRBV6-6 to TRBJ2-5, with D possibly matching TRBD1 (5 bases). This CDR3 contains 15 residues. Trimming took 2 bases from V and 1 from J, leaving 11 bases between them. Per germline, CDR1 MNHNY and CDR2 SVGAGI (reference sequence).

This clone was recorded only once. This CDR3 reads CASSLRPWEGRNEQYF. The CDR3 coding sequence is TGTGCCAGCAGTTTGCGCCCTTGGGAGGGGAGGAACGAGCAGTACTTC. The chain couples TRBV27 to TRBJ2-7; 7 positions match TRBD2. The CDR3 spans 16 residues. After removal of 3 bases from V and 5 bases from J, the junction contained 13 bases not matched to a gene. CDR1 and CDR2 from the germline V gene are MNHEY and SMNVEV (reference sequence).

The chain is built from TRBV28 and TRBJ2-7, with 9 bases fitting TRBD1. With V trimmed by 3 bases and J by 4 bases, 10 bases remained unmatched. Per germline, CDR1 MDHEN and CDR2 SYDVKM. CDR3 length: 16 residues. The CDR3 protein is CASSFLQGAGLYEQYF. The CDR3 bases are TGTGCCAGCAGTTTCTTACAGGGGGCAGGATTATACGAGCAGTACTTC.

The chain carries TRBV6-5 and TRBJ2-1; 9 bases are shared with TRBD2. J was trimmed by 9 bases and V by 0 bases; bases with no gene match: 9. The CDR3 consists of 16 residues. CDR1 and CDR2 (germline): MNHEY, SVGAGI. The CDR3, as DNA: TGTGCCAGCAGTTACTCGCGAGCGGGGGGCGAGAGTGAGCAGTTCTTC. Its protein is CASSYSRAGGESEQFF.

V usage is TRBV7-2 and J usage is TRBJ1-1; D is undetermined. CDR1 and CDR2 (germline): SGHTA, FQGNSA. The CDR3 extends over 13 amino acids. Trimming shortened V by 5 bases and J by 2 bases, and 9 bases separated the two germline ends. The CDR3 DNA follows: TGTGCCAGCAGCCCGGGGAGAAACACTGAAGCTTTCTTT. It codes for CASSPGRNTEAFF.

The rearrangement links TRBV18 to TRBJ2-2; TRBD1 matches 9 bases. The CDR3 sequence is 15 residues long. V shed 4 bases and J 3 bases; nucleotides not matched to a gene: 3. Germline V gene lookup returns CDR1 KGHSH and CDR2 LQKENI. CDR3 residues: CASSLRQGDTGELFF. DNA for the CDR3: TGTGCCAGCTCACTTCGACAGGGGGACACCGGGGAGCTGTTTTTT. The whole variable domain, remainder taken from reference TRBV18 and TRBJ2-2, is NAGVMQNPRHLVRRRGQEARLRCSPMKGHSHVYWYRQLPEEGLKFMVYLQKENIIDESGMPKERFSAEFPKEGPSILRIQQVVRGDSAAYFCASSLRQGDTGELFFGEGSRLTVL.